This T cell receptor beta chain stems from a study of identical twins. It was template switching that added a universal primer site, and there were unique molecular identifiers on the cDNA. Using its own MiXCR run on the 5' RACE reads, TCRdb lists one record per CDR3 protein. Counted here are roughly 630,000 distinct CDR3 sequences, roughly 7.2% occurring once; the ten biggest clones make up 1.6%. Per germline, CDR1 SGHRS and CDR2 YFSETQ. Trimming cost V 2 bases and J 3 bases; bases outside gene matches: 10. This CDR3 comprises 16 residues. This clonotype came up many times. Its cognate antigen is unknown. The study, taken as a whole, reports: Twins shared out-of-frame alpha sequences with excess low generation probability.

The same specimen was also included in a second study, on yellow fever vaccine responses in identical twins.

The specimen was PBMCs. The chain has TRBV5-1 and TRBJ2-7, with 8 bases aligning to TRBD2. This TCR derives from a woman under 30 in good health. Here the CDR3 reads CASSLGSGLASYEQYF. In nucleotides, the CDR3 is TGCGCCAGCAGCTTAGGTAGCGGACTAGCTAGCTACGAGCAGTACTTC.